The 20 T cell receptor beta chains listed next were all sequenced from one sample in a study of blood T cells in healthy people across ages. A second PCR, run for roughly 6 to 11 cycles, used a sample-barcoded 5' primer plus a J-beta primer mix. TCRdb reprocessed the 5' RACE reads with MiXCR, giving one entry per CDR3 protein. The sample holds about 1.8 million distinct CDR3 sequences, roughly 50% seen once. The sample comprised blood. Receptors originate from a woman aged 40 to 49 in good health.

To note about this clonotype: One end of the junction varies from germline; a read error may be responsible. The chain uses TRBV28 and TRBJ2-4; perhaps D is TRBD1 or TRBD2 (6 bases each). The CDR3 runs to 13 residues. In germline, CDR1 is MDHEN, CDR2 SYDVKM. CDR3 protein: CASSSGARNIQYF. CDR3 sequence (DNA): TGTGCCAGCAGTTCGGGGGCCAGAAACATTCAGTACTTC.

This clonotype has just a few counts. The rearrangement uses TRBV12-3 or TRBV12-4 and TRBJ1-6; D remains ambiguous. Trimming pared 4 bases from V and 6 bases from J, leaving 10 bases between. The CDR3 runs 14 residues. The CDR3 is CASSSNTVNSPLHF. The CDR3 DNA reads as TGTGCCAGCAGTTCTAACACAGTTAATTCACCCCTCCACTTT.

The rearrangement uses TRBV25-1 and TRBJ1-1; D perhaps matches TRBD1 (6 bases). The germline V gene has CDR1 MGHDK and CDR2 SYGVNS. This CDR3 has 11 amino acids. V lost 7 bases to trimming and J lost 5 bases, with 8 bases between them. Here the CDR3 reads CASIRGTEAFF. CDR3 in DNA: TGTGCCAGCATCAGGGGTACTGAAGCTTTCTTT.

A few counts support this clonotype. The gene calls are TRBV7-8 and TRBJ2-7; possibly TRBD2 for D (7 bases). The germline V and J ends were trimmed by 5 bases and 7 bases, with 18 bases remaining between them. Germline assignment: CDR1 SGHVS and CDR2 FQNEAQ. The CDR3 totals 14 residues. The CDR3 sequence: CASSIGGVVDEQYF. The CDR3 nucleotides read TGTGCCAGCAGCATAGGGGGGGTGGTGGATGAGCAGTACTTC. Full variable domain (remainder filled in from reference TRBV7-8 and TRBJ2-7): GAGVSQSPRYKVAKRGQDVALRCDPISGHVSLFWYQQALGQGPEFLTYFQNEAQLDKSGLPSDRFFAERPEGSVSTLKIQRTQQEDSAVYLCASSIGGVVDEQYFGPGTRLTVT.

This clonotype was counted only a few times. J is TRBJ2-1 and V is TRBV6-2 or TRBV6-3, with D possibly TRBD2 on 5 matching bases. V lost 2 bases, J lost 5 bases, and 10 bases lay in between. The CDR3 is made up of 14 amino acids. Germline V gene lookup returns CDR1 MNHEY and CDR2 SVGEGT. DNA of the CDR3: TGTGCCAGCAGTTACCAGGACTGGAACAATGAGCAGTTCTTC. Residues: CASSYQDWNNEQFF.

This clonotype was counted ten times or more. CDR3 in DNA: TGTGCCAGCAGCTCGGGACAGGGCTATGGCTACACCTTC. Translated: CASSSGQGYGYTF. The chain joins TRBV7-2 to TRBJ1-2; 9 nucleotides line up with TRBD1. The CDR3 runs to 13 residues. Per the germline V gene, CDR1 is SGHTA and CDR2 is FQGNSA. V shed 4 bases, J shed 4 bases, and the junction held 1 base outside the gene matches. Variable domain in full (rest from reference TRBV7-2 and TRBJ1-2): GAGVSQSPSNKVTEKGKDVELRCDPISGHTALYWYRQSLGQGLEFLIYFQGNSAPDKSGLPSDRFSAERTGGSVSTLTIQRTQQEDSAVYLCASSSGQGYGYTFGSGTRLTVV.

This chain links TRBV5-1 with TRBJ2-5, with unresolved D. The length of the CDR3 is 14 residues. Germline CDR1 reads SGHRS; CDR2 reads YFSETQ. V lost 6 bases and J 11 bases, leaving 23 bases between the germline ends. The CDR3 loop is CASKARTEYNEQYF. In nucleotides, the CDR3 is TGCGCCAGCAAAGCGAGGACCGAATACAATGAGCAGTACTTC.

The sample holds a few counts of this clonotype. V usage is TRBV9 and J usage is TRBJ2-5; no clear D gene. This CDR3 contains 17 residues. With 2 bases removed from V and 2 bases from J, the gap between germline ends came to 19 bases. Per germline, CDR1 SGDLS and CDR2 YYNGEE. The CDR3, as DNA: TGTGCCAGCAGCGTCTCGAGCCAGGCGGCTAGTCAAGAGACCCAGTACTTC. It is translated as CASSVSSQAASQETQYF.

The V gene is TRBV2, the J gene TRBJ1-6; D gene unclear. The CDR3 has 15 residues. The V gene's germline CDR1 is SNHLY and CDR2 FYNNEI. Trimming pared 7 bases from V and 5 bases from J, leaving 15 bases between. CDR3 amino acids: CASNRDRVNNSPLHF. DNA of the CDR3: TGTGCCAGCAACAGAGATAGGGTGAATAATTCACCCCTCCACTTT.

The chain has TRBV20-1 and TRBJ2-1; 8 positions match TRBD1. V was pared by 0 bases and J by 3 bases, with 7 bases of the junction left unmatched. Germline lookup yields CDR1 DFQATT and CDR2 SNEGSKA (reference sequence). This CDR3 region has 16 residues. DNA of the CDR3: TGCAGTGCTAGAGACCCAGGACAGGGCAACTACAATGAGCAGTTCTTC. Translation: CSARDPGQGNYNEQFF.

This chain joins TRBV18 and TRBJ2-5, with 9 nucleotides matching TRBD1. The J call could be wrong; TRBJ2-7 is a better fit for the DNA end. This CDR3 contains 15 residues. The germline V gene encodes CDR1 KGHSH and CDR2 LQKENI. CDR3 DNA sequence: TGTGCCAGCTCACTAACCCGGGACAGGGCCCACGAGCAGTACTTC. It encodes CASSLTRDRAHEQYF.

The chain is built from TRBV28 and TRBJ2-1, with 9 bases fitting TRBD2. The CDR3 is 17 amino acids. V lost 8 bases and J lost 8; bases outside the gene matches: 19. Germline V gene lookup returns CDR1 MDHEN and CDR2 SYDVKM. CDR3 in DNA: TGTGCCAGCCCTTACGACAAGCGGGGGGCTAGATGGTATGAGCAGTTCTTC. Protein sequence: CASPYDKRGARWYEQFF.

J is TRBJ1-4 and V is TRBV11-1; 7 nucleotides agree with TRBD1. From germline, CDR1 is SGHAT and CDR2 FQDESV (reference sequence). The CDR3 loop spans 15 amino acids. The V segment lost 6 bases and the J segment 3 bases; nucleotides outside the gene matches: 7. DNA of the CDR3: TGTGCCAGCAGGGGCAGGGGGACGGCTAATGAAAAACTGTTTTTT. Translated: CASRGRGTANEKLFF.

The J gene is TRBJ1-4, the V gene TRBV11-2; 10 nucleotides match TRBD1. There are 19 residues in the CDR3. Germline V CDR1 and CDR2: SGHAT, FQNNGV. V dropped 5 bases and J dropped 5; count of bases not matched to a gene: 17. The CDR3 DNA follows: TGTGCCAGCAGCCGAGGCGGGACAGGGGCCCGATTCTTCAATGAAAAACTGTTTTTT. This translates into CASSRGGTGARFFNEKLFF. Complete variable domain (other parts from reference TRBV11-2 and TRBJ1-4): EAGVAQSPRYKIIEKRQSVAFWCNPISGHATLYWYQQILGQGPKLLIQFQNNGVVDDSQLPKDRFSAERLKGVDSTLKIQPAKLEDSAVYLCASSRGGTGARFFNEKLFFGSGTQLSVL.

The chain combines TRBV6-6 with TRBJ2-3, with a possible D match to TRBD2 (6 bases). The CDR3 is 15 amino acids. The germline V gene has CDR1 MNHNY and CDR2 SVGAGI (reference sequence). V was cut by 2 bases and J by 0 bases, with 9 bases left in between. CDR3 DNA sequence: TGTGCCAGCAGTTACGCAGGGACTAGCACAGATACGCAGTATTTT. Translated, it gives CASSYAGTSTDTQYF.

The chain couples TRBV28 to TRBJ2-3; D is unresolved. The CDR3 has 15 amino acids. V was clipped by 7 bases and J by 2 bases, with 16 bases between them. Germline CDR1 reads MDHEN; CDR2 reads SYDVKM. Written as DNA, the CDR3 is TGTGCCAGCACCCCCCGGCCCCCTCCCACAGATACGCAGTATTTT. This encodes CASTPRPPPTDTQYF.

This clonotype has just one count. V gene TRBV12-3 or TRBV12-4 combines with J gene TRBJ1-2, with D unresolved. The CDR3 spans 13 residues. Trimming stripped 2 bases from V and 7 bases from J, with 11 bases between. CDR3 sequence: CASSLISGPGYTF. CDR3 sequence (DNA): TGTGCCAGCAGTTTAATATCTGGGCCTGGCTACACCTTC.

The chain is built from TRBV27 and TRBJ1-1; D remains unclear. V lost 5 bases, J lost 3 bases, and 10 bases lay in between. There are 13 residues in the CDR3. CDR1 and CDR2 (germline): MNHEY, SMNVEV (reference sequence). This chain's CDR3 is CASSVKVYTEAFF. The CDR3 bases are TGTGCCAGCAGTGTAAAGGTGTACACTGAAGCTTTCTTT.

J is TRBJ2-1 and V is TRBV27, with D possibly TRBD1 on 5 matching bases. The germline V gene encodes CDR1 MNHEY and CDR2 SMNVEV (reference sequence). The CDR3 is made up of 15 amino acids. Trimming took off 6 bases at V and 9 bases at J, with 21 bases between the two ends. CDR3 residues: CASRLGDQMSPEQFF. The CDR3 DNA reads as TGTGCCAGCAGGCTAGGGGATCAAATGTCTCCTGAGCAGTTCTTC.

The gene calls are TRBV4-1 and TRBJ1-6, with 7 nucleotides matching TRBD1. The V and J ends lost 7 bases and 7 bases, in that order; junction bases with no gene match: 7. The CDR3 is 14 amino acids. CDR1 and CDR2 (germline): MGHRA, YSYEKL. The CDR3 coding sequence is TGCGCCAGCACTATGACAGGGTTGAATTCACCCCTCCACTTT. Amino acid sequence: CASTMTGLNSPLHF.